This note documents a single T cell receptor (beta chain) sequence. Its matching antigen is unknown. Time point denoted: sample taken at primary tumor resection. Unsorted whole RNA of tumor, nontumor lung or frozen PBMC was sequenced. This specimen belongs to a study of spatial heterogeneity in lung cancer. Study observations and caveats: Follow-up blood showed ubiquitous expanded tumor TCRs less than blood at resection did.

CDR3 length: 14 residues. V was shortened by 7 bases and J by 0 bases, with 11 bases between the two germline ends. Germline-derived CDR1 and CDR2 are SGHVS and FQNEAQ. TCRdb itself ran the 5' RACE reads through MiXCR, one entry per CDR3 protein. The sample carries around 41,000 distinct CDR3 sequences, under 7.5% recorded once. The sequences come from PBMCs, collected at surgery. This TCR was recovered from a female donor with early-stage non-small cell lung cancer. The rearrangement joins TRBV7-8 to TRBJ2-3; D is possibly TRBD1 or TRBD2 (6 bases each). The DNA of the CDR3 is TGTGCCAGCAAAAGGGGGGCTAGCACAGATACGCAGTATTTT. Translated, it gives CASKRGASTDTQYF.